A single sample gave rise to the 5 T cell receptor beta chains below, sequenced in a study of OX40 agonist ivuxolimab in advanced cancers. Library construction relied on the immunoSEQ multiplex PCR assay. Entries here come from immuneACCESS through TCRdb and include only in-frame sequences with V and J called. Some clones fail to appear in such tables; in the studies checked, an unresolved V gene covers under half of the shortfall, and the cause of the remainder is unknown. The sample records 55,000 to 65,000 clones, about 85% of which are singletons. Of the sample, over 3.5% falls within the top ten clones. The source material was CD4+ or CD8+ T cells sorted from blood, sampled in a trial of the OX40 agonist ivuxolimab. The source is an adult with an advanced solid tumor such as melanoma, head and neck, liver or kidney cancer.

The DNA of the CDR3 is TGTGCCAGCACCCCGGGGGCCGTTGGCGGGGTACAAGAGACCCAGTACTTC. Protein product: CASTPGAVGGVQETQYF. V is TRBV7-9 and J is TRBJ2-5, with D perhaps given as TRBD1 or TRBD2 (6 bases each). V dropped 7 bases and J dropped 2 bases, with 23 bases sitting between them. From germline, CDR1 is SEHNR and CDR2 FQNEAQ (reference sequence). CDR3 length: 17 amino acids.

This chain joins TRBV5-6 and TRBJ2-1, with TRBD2 matching 13 bases. The CDR3 has 19 residues. Germline V gives CDR1 SGHDT, CDR2 YYEEEE. The V gene end was trimmed by 4 bases and the J gene end by 0 bases; junction bases not matched to a gene: 10. The chain's CDR3 is CASSRTSGGPRISYNEQFF. CDR3 nucleotide sequence: TGTGCCAGCAGCAGGACTAGCGGGGGCCCGCGAATCTCCTACAATGAGCAGTTCTTC. The full variable domain, rest sourced from reference TRBV5-6 and TRBJ2-1, is DAGVTQSPTHLIKTRGQQVTLRCSPKSGHDTVSWYQQALGQGPQFIFQYYEEEERQRGNFPDRFSGHQFPNYSSELNVNALLLGDSALYLCASSRTSGGPRISYNEQFFGPGTRLTVL.

This chain joins TRBV20-1 and TRBJ2-7; no clear D. V was pared by 0 bases and J by 3 bases, with 3 bases between. Germline V lookup: CDR1 DFQATT, CDR2 SNEGSKA (reference sequence). This CDR3 is built from 11 residues. The CDR3 loop reads CSARDDYEQYF. The CDR3 DNA follows: TGCAGTGCTAGAGATGACTACGAGCAGTACTTC.

The chain employs TRBV4-1 and TRBJ2-5; 8 nucleotides line up with TRBD2. After removal of 4 bases from V and 5 bases from J, the junction contained 9 bases not matched to a gene. The CDR3 length is 15 residues. Germline-derived CDR1 and CDR2 are MGHRA and YSYEKL. CDR3 in amino acids: CASSLLSGAQETQYF. The CDR3 DNA sequence: TGCGCCAGCAGCCTCCTTAGCGGGGCTCAGGAGACCCAGTACTTC.

The V gene is TRBV6-5, the J gene TRBJ1-2, with unresolved D. Germline CDR1 reads MNHEY; CDR2 reads SVGAGI. V lost 4 bases and J 0 bases, leaving 9 bases between the germline ends. CDR3 size: 14 residues. The CDR3 reads CASSSYAANYGYTF. CDR3 in DNA: TGTGCCAGCAGTTCCTATGCAGCTAACTATGGCTACACCTTC.